The entry below describes one T cell receptor (beta chain). Its antigen is unknown. The record originates from a study of T cell repertoires in cytomegalovirus infection. Study background: Selection of CMV epitopes for the study included recently identified HLA-C-restricted and well-studied HLA-B-restricted ones. Both a matching HLA type and CMV infection were indicated by public TCR beta signatures. Study outcomes and limitations: CMV carriers with the relevant HLA were identified by cumulative public TCR beta family frequency. Ex vivo responses were dominated by HLA-C-restricted CMV-specific TCR beta clonotypes.

TCRdb analysed the reads with MiXCR anew, one entry per CDR3 protein. Altogether under 850,000 distinct CDR3 sequences are present, roughly a third being singletons, with the ten largest covering 15% to 20%. Trimming removed 7 bases at V and 4 bases at J, with 10 bases between. This CDR3 spans 12 amino acids. Sequencing used cultured PBMCs, obtained from culture after CMV antigen stimulation. The V and J genes are TRBV12-3 or TRBV12-4 and TRBJ1-1; D call uncertain. The TCR originated in a human donor in good health (CMV status not recorded). Some clones in this sample may be carry-over from other donors' samples. The chain's CDR3 is CASNRWGTEAFF. Here the CDR3 DNA reads TGTGCCAGCAACCGGTGGGGCACTGAAGCTTTCTTT.